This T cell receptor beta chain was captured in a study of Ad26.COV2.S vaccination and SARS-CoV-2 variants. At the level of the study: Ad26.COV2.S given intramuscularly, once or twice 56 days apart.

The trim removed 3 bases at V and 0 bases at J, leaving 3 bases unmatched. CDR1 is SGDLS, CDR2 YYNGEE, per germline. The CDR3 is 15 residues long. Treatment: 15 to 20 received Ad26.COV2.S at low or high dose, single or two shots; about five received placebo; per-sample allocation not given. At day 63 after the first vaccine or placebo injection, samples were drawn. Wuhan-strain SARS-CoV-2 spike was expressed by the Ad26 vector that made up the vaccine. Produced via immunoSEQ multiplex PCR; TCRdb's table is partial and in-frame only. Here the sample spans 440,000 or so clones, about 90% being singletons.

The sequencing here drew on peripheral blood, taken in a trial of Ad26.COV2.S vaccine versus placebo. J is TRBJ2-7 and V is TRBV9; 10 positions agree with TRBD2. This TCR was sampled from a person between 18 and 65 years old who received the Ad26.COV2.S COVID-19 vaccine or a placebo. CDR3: CASSAGLAVSYEQYF. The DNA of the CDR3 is TGTGCCAGCAGCGCCGGACTAGCGGTCTCCTACGAGCAGTACTTC.